A single sample gave rise to the 17 T cell receptor beta chains below, sequenced in a study of blood T cells in healthy people across ages. The use of a sample-barcoded 5' primer and a J-beta primer mix characterized a second PCR of roughly 6 to 11 cycles. TCRdb reanalysed the 5' RACE reads using MiXCR and keeps one entry per CDR3 protein. The table has about 1.4 million distinct CDR3 sequences, almost 60% seen once. The specimen sequenced was blood. The receptors stem from a man aged 18-30 years in good health.

This clonotype was seen a handful of times. This chain connects TRBV29-1 to TRBJ2-1; TRBD2 matches 9 bases. This CDR3 has 16 residues. V was clipped by 4 bases and J by 4 bases; unmatched bases: 11. CDR1 is SQVTM, CDR2 ANQGSEA, per germline. In DNA form, the CDR3 reads TGCAGCGTTGTTGGGGTTAGCGGGAGTTGGTACAATGAGCAGTTCTTC. Residues: CSVVGVSGSWYNEQFF.

The chain couples TRBV4-3 to TRBJ2-3, with 11 bases fitting TRBD1. The V segment lost 0 bases and the J segment 4 bases; nucleotides outside the gene matches: 9. From germline, CDR1 is LGHNA and CDR2 YSLEER. This CDR3 has 18 amino acids. As DNA, the CDR3 is TGCGCCAGCAGCCAAGACTTTAGGGGACAGGGGGTTCCAGATACGCAGTATTTT. Translated, it gives CASSQDFRGQGVPDTQYF.

V usage is TRBV20-1 and J usage is TRBJ1-6; D possibly corresponds to TRBD1 (6 bases). This CDR3 is 16 amino acids long. In germline, CDR1 is DFQATT, CDR2 SNEGSKA (reference sequence). Trimming stripped 5 bases from V and 0 bases from J, with 14 bases between. The CDR3 bases are TGCAGTGCTCCCTTTAGAGGGGGCTCCTATAATTCACCCCTCCACTTT. It is translated as CSAPFRGGSYNSPLHF.

The chain links TRBV29-1 to TRBJ2-7; 12 bases line up with TRBD1. The V gene's germline CDR1 is SQVTM and CDR2 ANQGSEA. Trimming cost V 8 bases and J 5 bases; bases outside gene matches: 10. This CDR3 contains 14 residues. For the CDR3, the DNA is TGCAGCTACCGGGACAGGGGGCTATTTGACGAGCAGTACTTC. This encodes CSYRDRGLFDEQYF.

CDR3 sequence reads: CASHGWVRDRYGYTF. CDR3 coding DNA: TGTGCCAGCCACGGTTGGGTTAGGGACAGATATGGCTACACCTTC. This sequence joins TRBV27 and TRBJ1-2, with 7 bases fitting TRBD1. The germline CDR1 and CDR2 sequences are MNHEY and SMNVEV (reference sequence). V lost 8 bases and J lost 5; bases outside the gene matches: 14. The CDR3 runs to 15 residues.

On this clonotype: One junction end disagrees with the germline gene, perhaps due to a read error. V and J are TRBV7-7 and TRBJ2-5; TRBD2 matches 7 bases. The V gene's germline CDR1 is SSHAT and CDR2 FNYEAQ (reference sequence). This CDR3 is built from 15 residues. The CDR3 sequence is CASSLIGRGQETQYF. For the CDR3, the DNA is TGTGCTAGCAGCTTAATTGGGAGGGGCCAAGAGACCCAGTACTTC.

This sequence joins TRBV3-1 and TRBJ2-7; D is perhaps TRBD1 (6 bases). The CDR3 loop spans 15 amino acids. V lost 1 base and J lost 2, with 12 bases in between. Germline V lookup: CDR1 LGHDT, CDR2 YNNKEL (reference sequence). The DNA for the CDR3 is TGTGCCAGCAGCCAAGGCAGGGGATTCCCCTACGAGCAGTACTTC. Amino acid sequence: CASSQGRGFPYEQYF.

This clonotype showed up just a few times. The chain links TRBV2 to TRBJ2-1, with TRBD2 identical over 11 bases. CDR3 length: 15 residues. V lost 8 bases, J lost 8 bases, and 11 bases stayed unmatched. Germline V CDR1 and CDR2: SNHLY, FYNNEI. The CDR3 is CASHNTSGSRYEQFF. CDR3 in DNA: TGTGCCAGCCATAATACTAGCGGGAGCAGGTATGAGCAGTTCTTC.

The gene calls are TRBV5-6 and TRBJ2-5; 12 bases line up with TRBD2. The V gene end was trimmed by 0 bases and the J gene end by 2 bases; junction bases not matched to a gene: 2. The germline V gene encodes CDR1 SGHDT and CDR2 YYEEEE. This CDR3 is 16 amino acids long. The chain's CDR3 is CASSLGLAGEQETQYF. As DNA, the CDR3 is TGTGCCAGCAGCTTGGGACTAGCGGGAGAGCAAGAGACCCAGTACTTC.

The chain joins TRBV28 to TRBJ2-7, with no clear D. Trimming stripped 4 bases from V and 3 bases from J, with 13 bases between. The CDR3 consists of 14 residues. Germline CDR1 reads MDHEN; CDR2 reads SYDVKM. CDR3 sequence (DNA): TGTGCCAGCAGTTCAGGCATCCTAAACTACGAGCAGTACTTC. Protein: CASSSGILNYEQYF.

V gene TRBV7-2 combines with J gene TRBJ1-2; D gene uncertain. Deletions cut 0 bases from V and 4 bases from J, with 12 bases between. Germline V lookup: CDR1 SGHTA, CDR2 FQGNSA. The length of the CDR3 is 15 residues. The CDR3 DNA is TGTGCCAGCAGCTTAGCCCCGGGTTCCCTCTATGGCTACACCTTC. Its protein product is CASSLAPGSLYGYTF. The full variable domain, rest sourced from reference TRBV7-2 and TRBJ1-2, is GAGVSQSPSNKVTEKGKDVELRCDPISGHTALYWYRQSLGQGLEFLIYFQGNSAPDKSGLPSDRFSAERTGGSVSTLTIQRTQQEDSAVYLCASSLAPGSLYGYTFGSGTRLTVV.

The chain recombines TRBV14 with TRBJ2-1, with 8 bases identical to TRBD1. V was pared by 3 bases and J by 4 bases, with 8 bases of the junction left unmatched. Germline CDR1 SGHDN, CDR2 FVKESK. The CDR3 runs to 16 residues. CDR3 bases: TGTGCCAGCAGCCAGAGGGGACAGGACTTTTACAATGAGCAGTTCTTC. Protein: CASSQRGQDFYNEQFF. The full variable domain, rest sourced from reference TRBV14 and TRBJ2-1, is EAGVTQFPSHSVIEKGQTVTLRCDPISGHDNLYWYRRVMGKEIKFLLHFVKESKQDESGMPNNRFLAERTGGTYSTLKVQPAELEDSGVYFCASSQRGQDFYNEQFFGPGTRLTVL.

The V call is TRBV9, the J call TRBJ1-1; D is perhaps TRBD1 (5 bases). V was clipped by 4 bases and J by 1 base, with 17 bases between them. The CDR3 covers 16 residues. Germline CDR1 reads SGDLS; CDR2 reads YYNGEE. CDR3 amino acids: CASSPRDGTGNTEAFF. CDR3 coding DNA: TGTGCCAGCAGCCCCCGAGACGGGACGGGGAACACTGAAGCTTTCTTT.

The J gene is TRBJ2-7, the V gene TRBV18, with D maybe TRBD2 (6 bases). V dropped 1 base and J dropped 4 bases, with 14 bases sitting between them. Per germline, CDR1 KGHSH and CDR2 LQKENI. There are 15 residues in the CDR3. The CDR3 bases are TGTGCCAGCTCACCACAGGCTAGCGATGGGTACGAGCAGTACTTC. It is translated as CASSPQASDGYEQYF.

The chain carries TRBV5-1 and TRBJ2-3; no clear D. CDR1 is SGHRS and CDR2 is YFSETQ in the germline V gene. The CDR3 is 16 residues long. V was cut by 4 bases and J by 2 bases, with 17 bases left in between. As DNA, the CDR3 is TGCGCCAGCAGCGTACAAGGCAGGACCACCACAGATACGCAGTATTTT. This codes for CASSVQGRTTTDTQYF.

This clonotype has only a few counts. V usage is TRBV7-2 and J usage is TRBJ1-4; a weak D match, TRBD1 (5 bases). The CDR3 is 15 amino acids. The V end lost 4 bases, the J end lost 7 bases, and 16 bases lay between the germline ends. In germline, CDR1 is SGHTA, CDR2 FQGNSA. Here the CDR3 DNA reads TGTGCCAGCAGCTACTGGGGCAGGGAGGGTGAAAAACTGTTTTTT. This codes for CASSYWGREGEKLFF.

The chain joins TRBV9 to TRBJ1-2; D is unclear. Trimming took 3 bases from V and 4 from J, leaving 22 bases between them. From germline, CDR1 is SGDLS and CDR2 YYNGEE. This CDR3 has 17 amino acids. CDR3 sequence reads: CASSASRSTKPSYGYTF. CDR3 in DNA: TGTGCCAGCAGCGCATCCCGGAGTACGAAGCCTAGCTATGGCTACACCTTC.